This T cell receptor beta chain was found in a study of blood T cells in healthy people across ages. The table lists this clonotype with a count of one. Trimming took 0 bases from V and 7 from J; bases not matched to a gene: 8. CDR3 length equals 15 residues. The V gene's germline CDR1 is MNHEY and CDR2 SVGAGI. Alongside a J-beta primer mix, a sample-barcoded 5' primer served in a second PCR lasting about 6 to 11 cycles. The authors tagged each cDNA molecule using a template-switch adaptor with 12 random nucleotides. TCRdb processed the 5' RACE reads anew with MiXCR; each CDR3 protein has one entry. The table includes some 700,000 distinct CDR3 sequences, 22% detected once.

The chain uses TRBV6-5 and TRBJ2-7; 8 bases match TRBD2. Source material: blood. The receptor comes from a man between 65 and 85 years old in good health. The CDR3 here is CASSYSRGGLGEQYF. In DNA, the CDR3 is TGTGCCAGCAGTTACTCCCGGGGGGGCTTAGGAGAGCAGTACTTC.